This TCR beta chain is from a study of PD-L1 blockade in urothelial cancer (dated by TCRdb to the late 2010s). With regard to the full study: Every patient began therapy in 2014 and was given atezolizumab 1,200 mg intravenously every 3 weeks. TCR sequencing covered pretreatment tumor samples and matched, serially collected peripheral blood taken before and after atezolizumab treatment. About 85% of the 29 patients were identified as males with urothelial cancer of bladder origin, and a prior smoking history was reported by 18 of 29 patients. In the same patients who had TCR sequencing, pretreatment tumors also underwent whole exome sequencing and RNA sequencing. Blood samples were analyzed at two time points: 3 weeks after treatment start (second dose) and 6 weeks after treatment start. Durable clinical benefit was achieved by nine patients and was not achieved by 20 patients. Patients had an ECOG performance status of 0 or 1 and had received between 0 and 3 prior chemotherapy regimens. Some 30 patients had pretreatment blood TCR-seq, roughly 25 had at least one posttreatment blood collection, and roughly 25 had tumor TCR-seq. The study was an exploratory multi-omic analysis of somatic, immune and clinical correlates of response to PD-L1 blockade with atezolizumab in urothelial cancer. Progression-free survival longer than 6 months counted as durable clinical benefit, and TCR features were additionally tested against both progression-free and overall survival. A median of 141,255 T cells and 83,000 or so unique TCRs was obtained from blood samples, and a median clonality of approximately 0.086 was observed. Paper-wide results and their limitations: Improved progression-free and overall survival was found to be associated with pretreatment peripheral blood TCR clonality below the median. Because the sample size was small (n of about 31) and many of the analyses were exploratory, the results are meant to be hypothesis-generating. At 3 weeks after the start of treatment, tumor-associated TCR clones in peripheral blood had expanded more in patients with durable benefit (n ≈ 23, p = 0.022).

V lost 6 bases and J lost 9 bases; the stretch between them is 18 bases long. CDR1 and CDR2, looked up from the germline V gene (reference sequence), are MNHEY and SMNVEV. The CDR3 runs 14 residues from the cysteine to the phenylalanine. Just CDR3 DNA is preserved here, 42 bases in frame from base 1. For this clone: Its recognized antigen is unknown. Base qualities are missing; no much larger clone stands one base away.

Each PCR received spiked-in synthetic TCR analog templates so that absolute template abundance could be estimated from read counts. TCRbeta CDR3 regions were amplified from genomic DNA with bias-controlled V and J gene primers using the immunoSEQ assay. Sequencing of rearranged TCRbeta segments was done at approximately 20X coverage. As for the original processing: Sequencing errors were corrected by clustering and CDR3s were annotated against IMGT to assign V, D and J genes. Downstream analyses used only productive TCRbeta rearrangements and left out out-of-frame or stop-codon sequences. Clonality was calculated as one minus the Shannon entropy normalized by the log of the number of unique productive sequences. Clones differing between time points or between blood and tumor were identified by Fisher's exact test with Benjamini-Hochberg correction at adjusted p below 0.01. The clones in this table, taken by TCRdb from immuneACCESS, are in-frame only. Not every clone is retained; where verified, under half of the shortfall comes from an unresolved V gene, and the cause of the rest is unknown. V, J and clone size were drawn from that table, and D and trimming were deduced from the DNA. The sample includes about 50,000 clones, with nearly 90% observed a single time. 6% to 9% of the sample is held by the ten biggest clonotypes.

The cohort comprised roughly 30 patients with locally advanced or metastatic urothelial carcinoma treated at Memorial Sloan Kettering on a trial protocol. Peripheral blood mononuclear cells were collected pretreatment and during treatment, at between 1 and 8 total time points per patient. The Qiagen DNeasy Blood extraction kit was used to purify genomic DNA from total PBMCs and tumor samples. PBMCs were collected pretreatment and during treatment, and were isolated and stored as previously described. The sequence came from a man aged 55 to 69 with urothelial cancer. The V gene is TRBV27 and the J gene is TRBJ2-1, with a tentative D gene TRBD1 over 5 matching bases. The sample consisted of PBMCs, taken around atezolizumab (anti-PD-L1) treatment. The CDR3 amino acid sequence is: CASRFGHLGGEQFF. The base sequence is TGTGCCAGCAGATTCGGACATCTCGGTGGTGAGCAGTTCTTC.